This note documents a single T cell receptor beta chain sequence. The authors' processing: Estimation of nucleated cell counts was performed using reference gene primer amplification. This table comes from immunoSEQ multiplex PCR, and its TCRdb copy is limited to in-frame clones, with some not included. Clone size and the V and J calls come from that table; the DNA yielded D and trimming. The sample carries about 150,000 clones, about 87% recorded once. Germline V gene sequence: CDR1 SNHLY, CDR2 FYNNEI. V trimming: 7 bases; J trimming: 4 bases; junction bases outside the gene matches: 6. CDR3 length: 14 amino acids. The data belong to a study of blood T cell repertoires in COVID-19. Study-level background: Samples representing acute and convalescent COVID-19 were sourced from the United States, Italy and Spain. PBMCs, B-cell-depleted T cells, or T cells were the source of the cDNA or gDNA that made up the material.

The sequencing sample was made of peripheral blood. The TCR originated in a man between 50 and 59 years old with active COVID-19. The chain joins TRBV2 to TRBJ1-4, with TRBD1 identical over 7 bases. CDR3 residues: CASTTDRFNEKLFF. The CDR3 DNA is TGTGCCAGCACTACGGACAGGTTTAATGAAAAACTGTTTTTT.